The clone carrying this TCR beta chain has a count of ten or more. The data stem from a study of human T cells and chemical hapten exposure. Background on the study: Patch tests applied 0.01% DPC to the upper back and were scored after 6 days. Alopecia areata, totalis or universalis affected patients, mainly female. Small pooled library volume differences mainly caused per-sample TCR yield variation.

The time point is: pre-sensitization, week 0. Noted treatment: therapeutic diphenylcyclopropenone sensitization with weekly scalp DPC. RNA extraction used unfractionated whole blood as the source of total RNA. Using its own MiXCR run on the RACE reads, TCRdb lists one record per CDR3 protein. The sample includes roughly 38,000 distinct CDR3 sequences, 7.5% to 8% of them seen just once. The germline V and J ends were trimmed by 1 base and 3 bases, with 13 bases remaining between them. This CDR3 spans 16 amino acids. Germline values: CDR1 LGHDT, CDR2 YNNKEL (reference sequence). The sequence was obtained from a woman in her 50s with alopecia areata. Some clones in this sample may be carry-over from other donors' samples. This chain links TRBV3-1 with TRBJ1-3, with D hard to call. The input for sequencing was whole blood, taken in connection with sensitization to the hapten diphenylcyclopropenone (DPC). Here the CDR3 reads CASSQVPSRYGNTIYF. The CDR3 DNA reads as TGTGCCAGCAGCCAAGTGCCGTCTAGGTATGGAAACACCATATATTTT.